The present entry profiles one T cell receptor (beta chain) with its context. This entry is derived from a study of T-cell reconstitution after alpha-beta-depleted transplantation in children. The authors prepared the TCRbeta library with unique molecular identifiers. One entry per CDR3 protein, called by TCRdb with MiXCR from the PCR reads. The table shows about 500,000 distinct CDR3 sequences, with approximately 32% occurring only once. This CDR3 comprises 14 residues. Germline assignment: CDR1 MGHDK and CDR2 SYGVNS. The V end was cut by 1 base, the J end by 0 bases, with 7 bases between. The chain joins TRBV25-1 to TRBJ2-7; D is perhaps TRBD2 (5 bases). The sequencing used PBMCs from the stem cell graft donor, collected from the stem cell graft. This TCR derives from a human donor who donated a stem cell graft to a child with aplastic anemia. This chain's CDR3 is CASSESTSSYEQYF. The CDR3 coding sequence is TGTGCCAGCAGTGAATCAACTAGCTCCTACGAGCAGTACTTC.